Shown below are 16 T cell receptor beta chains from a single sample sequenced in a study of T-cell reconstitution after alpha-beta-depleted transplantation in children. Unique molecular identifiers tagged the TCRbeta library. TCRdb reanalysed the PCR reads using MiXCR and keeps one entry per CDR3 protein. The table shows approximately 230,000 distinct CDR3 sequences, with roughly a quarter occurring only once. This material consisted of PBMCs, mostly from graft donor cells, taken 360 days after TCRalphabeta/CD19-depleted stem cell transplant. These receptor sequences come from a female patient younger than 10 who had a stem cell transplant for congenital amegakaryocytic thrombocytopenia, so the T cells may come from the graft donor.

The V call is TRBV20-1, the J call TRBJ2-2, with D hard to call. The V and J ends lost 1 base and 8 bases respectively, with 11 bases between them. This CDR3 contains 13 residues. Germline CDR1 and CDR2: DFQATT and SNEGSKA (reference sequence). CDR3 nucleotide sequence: TGCAGTGCTAGAGTGCCGTACATAGGGGAGCTGTTTTTT. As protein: CSARVPYIGELFF.

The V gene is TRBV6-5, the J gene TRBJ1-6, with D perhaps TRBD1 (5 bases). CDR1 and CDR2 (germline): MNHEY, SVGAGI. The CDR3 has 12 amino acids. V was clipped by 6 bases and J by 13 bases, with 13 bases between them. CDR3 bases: TGTGCCAGCAGCTCCAACAGGCCGCCCCTCCACTTT. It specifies CASSSNRPPLHF.

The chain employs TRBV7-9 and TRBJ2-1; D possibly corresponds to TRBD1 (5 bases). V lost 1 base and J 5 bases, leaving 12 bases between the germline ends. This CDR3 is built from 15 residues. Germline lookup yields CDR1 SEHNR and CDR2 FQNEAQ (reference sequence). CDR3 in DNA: TGTGCCAGCAGCTTAGTTCAGGGCTACCACAATGAGCAGTTCTTC. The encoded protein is CASSLVQGYHNEQFF.

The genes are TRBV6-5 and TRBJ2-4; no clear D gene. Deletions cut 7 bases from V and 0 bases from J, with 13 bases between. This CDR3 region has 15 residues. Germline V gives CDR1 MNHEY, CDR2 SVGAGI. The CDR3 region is CASTPDTLAKNIQYF. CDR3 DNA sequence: TGTGCCAGCACCCCAGACACTTTAGCCAAAAACATTCAGTACTTC.

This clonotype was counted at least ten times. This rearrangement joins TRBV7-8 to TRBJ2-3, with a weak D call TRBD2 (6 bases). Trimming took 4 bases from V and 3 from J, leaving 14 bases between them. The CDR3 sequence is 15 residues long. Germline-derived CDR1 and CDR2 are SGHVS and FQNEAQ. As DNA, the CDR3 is TGTGCCAGCAGCTATGGAGGGGCCCGGACAGATACGCAGTATTTT. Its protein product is CASSYGGARTDTQYF.

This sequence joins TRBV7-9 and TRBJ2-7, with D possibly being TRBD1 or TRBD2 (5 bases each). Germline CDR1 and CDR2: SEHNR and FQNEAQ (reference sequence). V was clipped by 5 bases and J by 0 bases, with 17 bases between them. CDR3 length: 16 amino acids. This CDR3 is CASSRGWDGSSYEQYF. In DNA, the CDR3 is TGTGCCAGCAGCCGGGGATGGGACGGCAGCTCCTACGAGCAGTACTTC.

This CDR3 reads CSAQRGLAYEQYF. CDR3 bases: TGCAGTGCCCAAAGGGGGCTAGCCTACGAGCAGTACTTC. The V gene is TRBV20-1, the J gene TRBJ2-7; 7 bases map to TRBD1. CDR3 size: 13 residues. Germline V CDR1 and CDR2: DFQATT, SNEGSKA (reference sequence). J lost 2 bases, V lost 6 bases, and 7 bases had no gene match.

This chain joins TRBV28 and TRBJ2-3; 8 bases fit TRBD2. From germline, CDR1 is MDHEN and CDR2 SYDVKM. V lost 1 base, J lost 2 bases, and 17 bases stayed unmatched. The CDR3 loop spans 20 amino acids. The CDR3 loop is CASSLFYGRKRERYTDTQYF. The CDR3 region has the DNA TGTGCCAGCAGTTTATTTTATGGGAGAAAGCGGGAGAGGTACACAGATACGCAGTATTTT.

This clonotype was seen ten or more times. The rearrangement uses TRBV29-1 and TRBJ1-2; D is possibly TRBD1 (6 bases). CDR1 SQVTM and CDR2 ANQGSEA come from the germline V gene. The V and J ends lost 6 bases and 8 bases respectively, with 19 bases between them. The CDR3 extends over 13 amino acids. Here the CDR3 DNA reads TGCAGCGTACCGCTGGGGGGCGCAAGGGGCTACACCTTC. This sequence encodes CSVPLGGARGYTF.

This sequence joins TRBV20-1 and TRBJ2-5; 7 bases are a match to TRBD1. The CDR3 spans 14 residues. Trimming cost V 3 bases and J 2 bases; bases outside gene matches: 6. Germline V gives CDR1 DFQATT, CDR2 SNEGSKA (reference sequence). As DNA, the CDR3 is TGCAGTGCTAGCCCGACAGGGCCACAAGAGACCCAGTACTTC. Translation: CSASPTGPQETQYF.

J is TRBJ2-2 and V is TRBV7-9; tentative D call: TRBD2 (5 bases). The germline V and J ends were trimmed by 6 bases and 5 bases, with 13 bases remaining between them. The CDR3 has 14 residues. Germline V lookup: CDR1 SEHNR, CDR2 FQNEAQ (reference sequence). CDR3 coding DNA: TGTGCCAGCAGAATAGCGATCGGAACCGGGGAGCTGTTTTTT. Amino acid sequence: CASRIAIGTGELFF.

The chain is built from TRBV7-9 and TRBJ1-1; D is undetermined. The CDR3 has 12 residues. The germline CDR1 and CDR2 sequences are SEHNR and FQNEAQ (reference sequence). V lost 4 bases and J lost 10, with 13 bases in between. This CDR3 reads CASSSRTRGAFF. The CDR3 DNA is TGTGCCAGCAGCTCCCGAACTCGTGGAGCTTTCTTT.

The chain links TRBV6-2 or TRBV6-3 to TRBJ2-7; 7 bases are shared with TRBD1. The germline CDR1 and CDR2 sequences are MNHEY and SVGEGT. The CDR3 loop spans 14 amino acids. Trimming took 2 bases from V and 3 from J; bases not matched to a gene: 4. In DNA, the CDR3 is TGTGCCAGCAGTTACAAAACAGGGGTCTACGAGCAGTACTTC. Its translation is CASSYKTGVYEQYF.

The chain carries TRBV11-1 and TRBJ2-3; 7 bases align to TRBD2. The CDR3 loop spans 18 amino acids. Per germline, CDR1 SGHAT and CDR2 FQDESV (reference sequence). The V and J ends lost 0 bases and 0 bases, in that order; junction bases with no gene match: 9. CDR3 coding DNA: TGTGCCAGCAGCTTAGCGGCTAAAACTAGCGCTAGCACAGATACGCAGTATTTT. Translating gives CASSLAAKTSASTDTQYF.

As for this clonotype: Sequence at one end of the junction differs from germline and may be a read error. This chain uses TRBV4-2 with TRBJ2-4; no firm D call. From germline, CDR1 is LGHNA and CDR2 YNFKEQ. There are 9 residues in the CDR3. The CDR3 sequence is CASSPGWHF. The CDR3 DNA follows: TGTGCCAGCAGCCCGGGCTGGCACTTC.

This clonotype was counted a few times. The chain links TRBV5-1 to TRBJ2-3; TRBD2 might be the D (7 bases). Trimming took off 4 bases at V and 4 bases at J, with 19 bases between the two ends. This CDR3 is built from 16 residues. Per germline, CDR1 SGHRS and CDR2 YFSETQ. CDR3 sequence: CASSPPLVGGADTQYF. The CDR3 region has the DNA TGCGCCAGCAGCCCCCCGTTGGTAGGGGGGGCAGATACGCAGTATTTT.